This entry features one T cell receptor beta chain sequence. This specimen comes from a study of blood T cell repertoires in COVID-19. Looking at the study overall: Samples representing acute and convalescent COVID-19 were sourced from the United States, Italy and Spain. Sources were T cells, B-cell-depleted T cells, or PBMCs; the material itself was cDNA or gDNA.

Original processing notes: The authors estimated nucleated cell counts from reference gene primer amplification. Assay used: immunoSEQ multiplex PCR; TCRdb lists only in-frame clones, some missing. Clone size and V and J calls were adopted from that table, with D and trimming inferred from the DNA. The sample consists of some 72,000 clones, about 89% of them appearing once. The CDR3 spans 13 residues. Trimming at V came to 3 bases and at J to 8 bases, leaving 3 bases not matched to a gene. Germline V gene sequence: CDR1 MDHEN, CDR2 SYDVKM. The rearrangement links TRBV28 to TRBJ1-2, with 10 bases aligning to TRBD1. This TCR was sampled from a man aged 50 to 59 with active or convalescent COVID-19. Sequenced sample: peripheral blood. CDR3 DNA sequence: TGTGCCAGCAGTTTGGGACAGGGGTTCGGCTACACCTTC. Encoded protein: CASSLGQGFGYTF.